One and the same sample provided the 32 T cell receptor beta chains below, sequenced in a study of blood T cell repertoires in COVID-19 (dated by TCRdb to about 2020). Preparation of the library involved the immunoSEQ multiplex PCR assay. TCRdb provides this immuneACCESS table in a form limited to in-frame rearrangements. Some clones are lacking; in checked studies, under half of them reflect an unresolved V gene, and why the rest are absent is not known. For this sample there are 95,000 to 150,000 clones; 82% appear just once. Of the sample, about 5% is held by the ten largest clones. The specimen sequenced was peripheral blood. All receptors derive from a woman aged 70-85 years with acute or convalescent COVID-19.

The chain is built from TRBV7-3 and TRBJ1-1, with D tentatively TRBD1 (6 bases). V shed 5 bases and J shed 8 bases, with 15 bases lying between them. CDR1 is SGHTA, CDR2 FQGTGA, per germline. There are 13 residues in the CDR3. The CDR3 bases are TGTGCCAGCAGCCCCTCGGGGGGCGCAGAAGCTTTCTTT. Its translation: CASSPSGGAEAFF.

This clone has only one observation. The sample carries other DNA sequences with the same CDR3. The chain uses TRBV18 and TRBJ1-1; 7 nucleotides match TRBD1. Germline assignment: CDR1 KGHSH and CDR2 LQKENI. Unmatched junction bases numbered 1, after V lost 3 bases and J lost 0 bases. CDR3 length: 14 residues. The CDR3, as DNA: TGTGCCAGCTCACCGGGACAGCTGAACACTGAAGCTTTCTTT. It codes for CASSPGQLNTEAFF.

The chain uses TRBV21-1 and TRBJ2-5; TRBD2, the table's D call, lacks a check against the DNA. TRBV21-1 is a documented pseudogene. The CDR3 has 16 residues. The CDR3 DNA reads as TGTGCCAGCAGCAAAAGACTAGCGGGGGCCCGGGAGACCCAGTACTTC. Residues: CASSKRLAGARETQYF.

In its sample, this clone was seen a few times. V gene TRBV6-1 combines with J gene TRBJ1-1, with a tentative D call TRBD1 (5 bases). This CDR3 region has 14 residues. CDR1 is MNHNS and CDR2 is SASEGT in the germline V gene. Trimming pared 2 bases from V and 6 bases from J, leaving 13 bases between. Written as DNA, the CDR3 is TGTGCCAGCAGTGAAAGCCATGAAGGGGCTGAAGCTTTCTTT. It is translated as CASSESHEGAEAFF.

CDR3 region: CASSLFTDRSEGYTF. For the CDR3, the DNA is TGTGCCAGCAGCTTATTTACGGACCGTAGCGAAGGCTACACCTTC. The V gene is TRBV11-3, the J gene TRBJ1-2; unclear D gene. V lost 2 bases and J 8 bases, leaving 18 bases between the germline ends. Germline V gene data show CDR1 as SGHNT and CDR2 as YENEEA. The CDR3 contains 15 residues. Variable domain in full (rest from reference TRBV11-3 and TRBJ1-2): EAGVVQSPRYKIIEKKQPVAFWCNPISGHNTLYWYLQNLGQGPELLIRYENEEAVDDSQLPKDRFSAERLKGVDSTLKIQPAELGDSAVYLCASSLFTDRSEGYTFGSGTRLTVV.

The rearrangement joins TRBV5-6 to TRBJ2-5; D is ambiguous. Germline V gene sequence: CDR1 SGHDT, CDR2 YYEEEE. With 0 bases removed from V and 2 bases from J, the gap between germline ends came to 5 bases. This CDR3 is built from 13 residues. As DNA, the CDR3 is TGTGCCAGCAGCTTGGGTATACAAGAGACCCAGTACTTC. Translated, it gives CASSLGIQETQYF.

J is TRBJ1-3 and V is TRBV6-5, with unresolved D. V was pared by 6 bases and J by 2 bases, with 11 bases between. Germline V lookup: CDR1 MNHEY, CDR2 SVGAGI. The CDR3 covers 14 residues. CDR3 region: CASSTPGAGNTIYF. CDR3 DNA sequence: TGTGCCAGCAGCACCCCCGGGGCTGGAAACACCATATATTTT.

This clone was detected once. The chain recombines TRBV9 with TRBJ1-2; 9 bases fit TRBD1. Germline CDR1 and CDR2: SGDLS and YYNGEE. With V trimmed by 3 bases and J by 6 bases, 9 bases remained unmatched. The CDR3 loop spans 15 amino acids. CDR3 sequence (DNA): TGTGCCAGCAGCGGAGGGGGACAGGGTGGGGATGGCTACACCTTC. The encoded protein is CASSGGGQGGDGYTF. Complete variable domain (other parts from reference TRBV9 and TRBJ1-2): DSGVTQTPKHLITATGQRVTLRCSPRSGDLSVYWYQQSLDQGLQFLIQYYNGEERAKGNILERFSAQQFPDLHSELNLSSLELGDSALYFCASSGGGQGGDGYTFGSGTRLTVV.

The count of this clone is one. V usage is TRBV5-1 and J usage is TRBJ2-1; D is perhaps TRBD1 (5 bases). Germline V gene sequence: CDR1 SGHRS, CDR2 YFSETQ. The CDR3 totals 14 residues. V was cut by 0 bases and J by 4 bases, with 8 bases left in between. The CDR3: CASSLDRTYNEQFF. The DNA of the CDR3 is TGCGCCAGCAGCTTGGACAGGACATACAATGAGCAGTTCTTC.

The gene calls are TRBV4-2 and TRBJ2-3; 10 positions match TRBD2. Germline loops: CDR1 LGHNA, CDR2 YNFKEQ. This CDR3 contains 18 residues. Unmatched junction bases numbered 13, after V lost 7 bases and J lost 0 bases. The CDR3 nucleotides are TGTGCCAGCACTTGGGGGGCTAGCGGGGGAGGTAGCACAGATACGCAGTATTTT. Its translation is CASTWGASGGGSTDTQYF.

The chain carries TRBV5-6 and TRBJ2-3; TRBD1 might be the D (6 bases). The CDR3 has 15 amino acids. The germline V and J ends were trimmed by 0 bases and 5 bases, with 13 bases remaining between them. From germline, CDR1 is SGHDT and CDR2 YYEEEE. The CDR3 DNA reads TGTGCCAGCAGCTTGGTGGACAGTCGACAAGATACGCAGTATTTT. As protein: CASSLVDSRQDTQYF.

This clone was recorded once. J is TRBJ2-7 and V is TRBV3-1 (or the pseudogene TRBV3-2); D not resolved. The CDR3 consists of 14 residues. CDR1 is LGHDT and CDR2 is YNNKEL in the germline V gene (reference sequence). Trimming left V 0 bases short and J 3 bases short, with 9 bases between. For the CDR3, the DNA is TGTGCCAGCAGCCAAGACGCCAGAGGCTACGAGCAGTACTTC. It is translated as CASSQDARGYEQYF.

CDR3 nucleotide sequence: TGTGCCAGCAGCGTAGACCTGGGGCGAGAGACCCAGTACTTC. Protein: CASSVDLGRETQYF. This rearrangement joins TRBV9 to TRBJ2-5; D possibly corresponds to TRBD1 (5 bases). The CDR3 contains 14 residues. Germline V gene data show CDR1 as SGDLS and CDR2 as YYNGEE. V lost 0 bases and J 4 bases, leaving 10 bases between the germline ends.

This clone was seen once. This rearrangement joins TRBV5-1 to TRBJ1-6; a possible D gene is TRBD1 (5 bases). Trimming shortened V by 0 bases and J by 8 bases, and 9 bases separated the two germline ends. The CDR3 contains 14 residues. Germline V gene data show CDR1 as SGHRS and CDR2 as YFSETQ. CDR3 nucleotide sequence: TGCGCCAGCAGCTTGGGGGCCAGGGATTCACCCCTCCACTTT. Translated, it gives CASSLGARDSPLHF.

In its sample, this clone was seen a few times. The genes are TRBV5-4 and TRBJ2-3; 10 bases are a match to TRBD2. The junction had 18 bases not matched to a gene; V was cut back by 3 bases and J by 2 bases. This CDR3 region has 20 residues. From germline, CDR1 is SGHNT and CDR2 YYREEE (reference sequence). In nucleotides, the CDR3 is TGTGCCAGCAGCTCAGGGAGGAGACTAGCGGGCACAAGAAACACAGATACGCAGTATTTT. Translating it yields CASSSGRRLAGTRNTDTQYF.

The chain carries TRBV13 and TRBJ2-1, with TRBD2 identical over 11 bases. Per germline, CDR1 PRHDT and CDR2 FYEKMQ (reference sequence). The junction had 6 bases not matched to a gene; V was cut back by 5 bases and J by 3 bases. There are 16 residues in the CDR3. This CDR3 reads CASSQTSGAFYNEQFF. CDR3 DNA: TGTGCCAGCAGCCAGACTAGCGGGGCTTTCTACAATGAGCAGTTCTTC.

The chain couples TRBV6-2 or TRBV6-3 to TRBJ1-6, with D unclear. The germline V gene has CDR1 MNHEY and CDR2 SVGEGT. Trimming took off 4 bases at V and 7 bases at J, with 2 bases between the two ends. There are 11 residues in the CDR3. CDR3 in amino acids: CASSSNSPLHF. For the CDR3, the DNA is TGTGCCAGCAGTTCGAATTCACCCCTCCACTTT.

Only a few counts were recorded for this clone. The J gene is TRBJ1-2, the V gene TRBV5-1; weak D call: TRBD1 (5 bases). The germline V gene has CDR1 SGHRS and CDR2 YFSETQ. The ends were cut back, 0 bases at V and 7 bases at J, with 13 bases in the middle. The CDR3 consists of 14 residues. The CDR3 coding sequence is TGCGCCAGCAGCTTGGAACATCAGGGCGGTGGCTACACCTTC. This gives the protein CASSLEHQGGGYTF.

This sequence joins TRBV10-3 and TRBJ1-2; TRBD1 might be the D (5 bases). This CDR3 region has 13 residues. Germline CDR1 is ENHRY and CDR2 is SYGVKD. The V end lost 3 bases, the J end lost 6 bases, and 11 bases lay between the germline ends. The CDR3 protein is CAISDPREDGYTF. Here the CDR3 DNA reads TGTGCCATCAGTGACCCCAGGGAGGATGGCTACACCTTC.

The chain uses TRBV6-5 and TRBJ1-1; D gene unclear. The CDR3 loop spans 14 amino acids. Germline CDR1 and CDR2: MNHEY and SVGAGI. The germline V and J ends were trimmed by 6 bases and 2 bases, with 13 bases remaining between them. The CDR3, as DNA: TGTGCCAGCAGAGTGGACGGGAGTAACACTGAAGCTTTCTTT. As protein: CASRVDGSNTEAFF.

The V and J genes are TRBV19 and TRBJ1-1; tentatively, D is TRBD1 (5 bases). With 11 bases removed from V and 6 bases from J, the gap between germline ends came to 13 bases. CDR3 length: 11 residues. The germline gives CDR1 LNHDA, CDR2 SQIVND (reference sequence). The CDR3 DNA sequence: TGTGCCCAGTTGTCCAGGGCTGAAGCTTTCTTT. Translating gives CAQLSRAEAFF.

The sample holds one count of this clone. The chain has TRBV5-5 and TRBJ2-2; D might be TRBD2 (6 bases). Germline V CDR1 and CDR2: SGHKS, YYEKEE (reference sequence). The CDR3 is 14 amino acids. Trimming removed 3 bases at V and 4 bases at J, with 10 bases between. The CDR3 spells CASSSQGGTGELFF. Here the CDR3 DNA reads TGTGCCAGCAGCTCCCAGGGAGGCACCGGGGAGCTGTTTTTT.

This clone appeared a single time. The J gene is TRBJ1-1, the V gene TRBV7-8; TRBD1 might be the D (5 bases). The germline CDR1 and CDR2 sequences are SGHVS and FQNEAQ. The CDR3 totals 14 residues. Trimming took 0 bases from V and 1 from J, leaving 6 bases between them. The chain's CDR3 is CASSLAGGNTEAFF. CDR3 DNA: TGTGCCAGCAGCTTAGCGGGGGGGAACACTGAAGCTTTCTTT.

The table lists this clone with a few counts. The chain carries TRBV6-1 and TRBJ1-6, with unresolved D. V lost 3 bases and J 4 bases, leaving 4 bases between the germline ends. This CDR3 spans 13 amino acids. Looked up from germline, CDR1 is MNHNS and CDR2 is SASEGT. The CDR3 DNA reads as TGTGCCAGCAGTGACACTTATAATTCACCCCTCCACTTT. Protein sequence: CASSDTYNSPLHF.

CDR3 sequence (DNA): TGTGCCAGCAGCCCCCAGGGCTATGGCTACACCTTC. This translates into CASSPQGYGYTF. This chain connects TRBV7-2 to TRBJ1-2; possible D gene TRBD1, 5 bases. This CDR3 region has 12 residues. Germline CDR1 and CDR2: SGHTA and FQGNSA. Trimming left V 5 bases short and J 4 bases short, with 8 bases between.

V gene TRBV5-5 combines with J gene TRBJ1-1; D is possibly TRBD1 (5 bases). Germline-derived CDR1 and CDR2 are SGHKS and YYEKEE (reference sequence). The CDR3 spans 14 residues. V was shortened by 4 bases and J by 4 bases, with 14 bases between the two germline ends. Here the CDR3 DNA reads TGTGCCAGCAGCCCCGTGTTCGGGGGCACTGAAGCTTTCTTT. This gives the protein CASSPVFGGTEAFF.

The chain carries TRBV10-3 and TRBJ2-1; D possibly corresponds to TRBD1 (6 bases). Per germline, CDR1 ENHRY and CDR2 SYGVKD. The V end lost 7 bases, the J end lost 4 bases, and 14 bases lay between the germline ends. The CDR3 runs to 14 residues. The CDR3 region has the DNA TGTGCCATCAAACCCCCGGGACAATACAATGAGCAGTTCTTC. Its translation: CAIKPPGQYNEQFF.

The count of this clone is one. The chain links TRBV7-9 to TRBJ1-1, with D hard to call. Per the germline V gene, CDR1 is SEHNR and CDR2 is FQNEAQ (reference sequence). The CDR3 totals 14 residues. The V and J ends lost 5 bases and 1 base respectively, with 11 bases between them. The CDR3 loop is CASSRRDTNTEAFF. The CDR3 DNA is TGTGCCAGCAGCCGTCGAGACACGAACACTGAAGCTTTCTTT.

The chain couples TRBV4-2 to TRBJ1-1, with 9 bases fitting TRBD1. Losses at the gene ends were 3 bases for V and 4 bases for J; bases not matched to a gene: 3. The CDR3 runs 14 residues. Germline-derived CDR1 and CDR2 are LGHNA and YNFKEQ. The DNA of the CDR3 is TGTGCCAGCAGCCAGGGACAGGGTTTCACTGAAGCTTTCTTT. This gives the protein CASSQGQGFTEAFF.

This rearrangement joins TRBV7-2 to TRBJ2-7, with D possibly being TRBD2 (6 bases). The germline gives CDR1 SGHTA, CDR2 FQGNSA. Trimming stripped 4 bases from V and 0 bases from J, with 10 bases between. The CDR3 has 14 amino acids. CDR3 amino acids: CASSWRVSSYEQYF. The CDR3, as DNA: TGTGCCAGCAGCTGGAGGGTTAGCTCCTACGAGCAGTACTTC.

J is TRBJ1-2 and V is TRBV2, with 9 bases fitting TRBD1. V was pared by 6 bases and J by 8 bases, with 10 bases of the junction left unmatched. The CDR3 is made up of 14 amino acids. Germline V lookup: CDR1 SNHLY, CDR2 FYNNEI. Here the CDR3 reads CASRADRGNRGYTF. The CDR3 DNA reads TGTGCCAGCAGAGCTGACAGGGGGAATCGAGGCTACACCTTC.

This sequence joins TRBV4-1 and TRBJ2-1; maybe TRBD1 (6 bases). Germline CDR1 reads MGHRA; CDR2 reads YSYEKL. Trimming left V 0 bases short and J 8 bases short, with 14 bases between. The CDR3 runs 15 residues. CDR3 nucleotides: TGCGCCAGCAGCCAAGATCGCCCAGGGGCTGATGAGCAGTTCTTC. It translates to CASSQDRPGADEQFF.